The entry below describes one T cell receptor beta chain. What it recognizes is unknown. The data belong to a study of immune cell composition in non-small cell lung cancer. Study information: Lung adenocarcinoma or squamous carcinoma made up most tumours.

Study-level points and caveats: Tumour-associated clones >0.5% occurred in approximately 32% of adenocarcinomas, about 69% of squamous. Lung adenocarcinomas had lower top 10 clone scores and clonality than squamous tumours.

Generated by immunoSEQ multiplex PCR, the TCRdb table keeps only in-frame clones and is missing some. Counted here are 7,300 or so clones, roughly 80% occurring once; the ten biggest clones make up approximately 12%. This clonotype originated in a human donor with non-small cell lung cancer. The material sequenced was lung tumor tissue.

CDR3 DNA: TGTGCCAGCAGCCCCGAGACGGGAAACTATGGCTACACCTTC. Its translation is CASSPETGNYGYTF. The chain combines TRBV4-2 with TRBJ1-2; no firm D call. V lost 4 bases to trimming and J lost 2 bases, with 11 bases between them. Per the germline V gene, CDR1 is LGHNA and CDR2 is YNFKEQ. This CDR3 is 14 amino acids long.